Below, 22 T cell receptor beta chains from the same sample are listed, as sequenced in a study of identical twins. One entry per CDR3 protein, called by TCRdb with MiXCR from the 5' RACE reads. The sample holds about 100,000 distinct CDR3 sequences; 5.9% are singletons and the top ten take roughly 12%. Sequenced: memory T cells sorted from blood. The receptors shown here come from a woman aged 45 to 65 in good health.

This chain joins TRBV6-5 and TRBJ1-2, with D perhaps matching TRBD1 (5 bases). This CDR3 is built from 13 residues. Germline V gene lookup returns CDR1 MNHEY and CDR2 SVGAGI. The V and J ends lost 6 bases and 2 bases respectively, with 10 bases between them. This CDR3 is CASRPGRNYGYTF. CDR3 nucleotide sequence: TGTGCCAGCAGACCGGGACGGAACTATGGCTACACCTTC.

This clonotype was picked up many times. The V gene is TRBV20-1, the J gene TRBJ1-2; perhaps TRBD1 as D (5 bases). This CDR3 contains 14 residues. V was cut by 5 bases and J by 0 bases, with 13 bases left in between. The V gene's germline CDR1 is DFQATT and CDR2 SNEGSKA (reference sequence). CDR3 in amino acids: CSADTGLTNYGYTF. The CDR3 bases are TGCAGTGCTGATACAGGATTAACTAACTATGGCTACACCTTC.

This clonotype has just a few counts. This sequence joins TRBV10-3 and TRBJ2-6, with a possible D match to TRBD1 (6 bases). Germline V gene sequence: CDR1 ENHRY, CDR2 SYGVKD. Trimming took off 5 bases at V and 2 bases at J, with 13 bases between the two ends. There are 16 residues in the CDR3. For the CDR3, the DNA is TGTGCCATCAGTCAGGGGCCCAGGGCTGGGGCCAACGTCCTGACTTTC. It codes for CAISQGPRAGANVLTF.

The chain employs TRBV19 and TRBJ2-1, with a weak D call TRBD1 (6 bases). Germline V gene sequence: CDR1 LNHDA, CDR2 SQIVND (reference sequence). The length of the CDR3 is 15 residues. The ends were cut back, 4 bases at V and 6 bases at J, with 16 bases in the middle. The CDR3 spells CASSTRTAFPNEQFF. The CDR3 DNA sequence: TGTGCCAGTAGTACAAGGACAGCCTTTCCCAATGAGCAGTTCTTC.

In its sample, this clonotype was seen many times. V gene TRBV27 combines with J gene TRBJ2-7; TRBD1 matches at 9 bases. The CDR3 has 14 amino acids. V shed 3 bases, J shed 3 bases, and the junction held 3 bases outside the gene matches. The germline CDR1 and CDR2 sequences are MNHEY and SMNVEV (reference sequence). The CDR3: CASSLTGQGYEQYF. CDR3 DNA sequence: TGTGCCAGCAGTTTGACGGGACAGGGCTACGAGCAGTACTTC.

This clonotype was detected ten times or more. The V and J genes are TRBV20-1 and TRBJ2-6; TRBD2 might be the D (7 bases). CDR3 length: 20 amino acids. V lost 1 base and J lost 0, with 22 bases in between. The germline gives CDR1 DFQATT, CDR2 SNEGSKA (reference sequence). CDR3 protein: CSARGGGGATRNSGANVLTF. The CDR3 bases are TGCAGTGCTAGAGGGGGGGGGGGCGCCACGAGGAACTCTGGGGCCAACGTCCTGACTTTC.

This clonotype was detected ten times or more. The J gene is TRBJ2-3, the V gene TRBV6-5; D is ambiguous. The germline V and J ends were trimmed by 10 bases and 3 bases, with 11 bases remaining between them. Per germline, CDR1 MNHEY and CDR2 SVGAGI. The CDR3 has 12 amino acids. The CDR3 sequence: CAIHSLTDTQYF. In DNA, the CDR3 is TGTGCCATCCACTCTCTTACAGATACGCAGTATTTT.

This clonotype appeared many times. This chain connects TRBV12-3 or TRBV12-4 to TRBJ1-5; D possibly corresponds to TRBD1 (5 bases). Trimming took off 7 bases at V and 3 bases at J, with 19 bases between the two ends. CDR3 length: 16 residues. The CDR3 is CASTAAQRGLNQPQHF. The CDR3, as DNA: TGTGCCAGCACGGCAGCCCAGAGGGGCCTCAATCAGCCCCAGCATTTT.

This clonotype appeared many times. This chain connects TRBV24-1 to TRBJ2-5, with a weak D call TRBD2 (6 bases). CDR3 length equals 12 residues. The V end lost 9 bases, the J end lost 5 bases, and 12 bases lay between the germline ends. Germline V CDR1 and CDR2: KGHDR, SFDVKD. CDR3 nucleotide sequence: TGTGCCACCGGACAAAGCGGGGAGACCCAGTACTTC. Amino acids: CATGQSGETQYF.

This clonotype was seen ten or more times. The chain recombines TRBV10-3 with TRBJ1-2; D call uncertain. The germline gives CDR1 ENHRY, CDR2 SYGVKD. V lost 0 bases, J lost 0 bases, and 11 bases lay in between. The CDR3 loop spans 16 amino acids. The CDR3 spells CAISESLTPANYGYTF. Here the CDR3 DNA reads TGTGCCATCAGTGAGTCTCTGACACCTGCTAACTATGGCTACACCTTC.

This clonotype was picked up a small number of times. The V call is TRBV19, the J call TRBJ2-2; D gene unclear. Germline loops: CDR1 LNHDA, CDR2 SQIVND (reference sequence). The CDR3 extends over 14 amino acids. V lost 3 bases and J lost 4, with 9 bases in between. CDR3 DNA sequence: TGTGCCAGTAGTATCTCGACGGTCACCGGGGAGCTGTTTTTT. It yields the protein CASSISTVTGELFF. The full variable domain, rest sourced from reference TRBV19 and TRBJ2-2, is DGGITQSPKYLFRKEGQNVTLSCEQNLNHDAMYWYRQDPGQGLRLIYYSQIVNDFQKGDIAEGYSVSREKKESFPLTVTSAQKNPTAFYLCASSISTVTGELFFGEGSRLTVL.

In this sample, this clonotype turned up many times. This chain links TRBV28 with TRBJ2-3; D gene ambiguous. Trimming removed 8 bases from V and 0 bases from J, with 9 bases in between. Germline V gives CDR1 MDHEN, CDR2 SYDVKM. The CDR3 covers 13 residues. This chain's CDR3 is CASFSDSTDTQYF. The CDR3 region has the DNA TGTGCCAGCTTTTCGGACAGCACAGATACGCAGTATTTT.

This clonotype has a count of ten or more. The DNA for the CDR3 is TGTGCCAGCAGCCGTAGTGGGGCGGGAGTGGGGAATGAGCAGTTCTTC. The encoded protein is CASSRSGAGVGNEQFF. The chain employs TRBV4-2 and TRBJ2-1, with TRBD2 identical over 7 bases. Trimming removed 4 bases from V and 7 bases from J; junction bases left unmatched: 13. This CDR3 comprises 16 residues. From germline, CDR1 is LGHNA and CDR2 YNFKEQ.

The sample holds many counts of this clonotype. The J gene is TRBJ2-2, the V gene TRBV29-1, with TRBD2 identical over 8 bases. V gave up 6 bases and J gave up 6 bases; unmatched junction bases: 12. The CDR3 sequence is 15 residues long. Germline V gene data show CDR1 as SQVTM and CDR2 as ANQGSEA. The CDR3 region is CSVTPGLESPGELFF. The CDR3 DNA reads as TGCAGCGTGACACCGGGACTAGAATCTCCCGGGGAGCTGTTTTTT.

The gene calls are TRBV6-6 and TRBJ2-5, with 8 bases aligning to TRBD2. This CDR3 has 15 amino acids. Germline V CDR1 and CDR2: MNHNY, SVGAGI (reference sequence). V lost 0 bases to trimming and J lost 4 bases; unmatched junction nucleotides: 4. CDR3 nucleotide sequence: TGTGCCAGCAGTTACTCCGCGGGGGGCTCAGAGACCCAGTACTTC. Its protein is CASSYSAGGSETQYF.

This clonotype was seen many times. The genes are TRBV6-6 and TRBJ2-1, with 11 bases lining up with TRBD1. The CDR3 loop spans 18 amino acids. V lost 5 bases, J lost 7 bases, and 16 bases stayed unmatched. Per germline, CDR1 MNHNY and CDR2 SVGAGI (reference sequence). The CDR3 spells CASSLLLSDRGRRNEQFF. DNA for the CDR3: TGTGCCAGCAGTCTCCTCCTCTCGGACAGGGGGCGCAGGAATGAGCAGTTCTTC.

There are many counts of this clonotype. The chain recombines TRBV3-1 with TRBJ2-7; no clear D. Looked up from germline, CDR1 is LGHDT and CDR2 is YNNKEL (reference sequence). V dropped 2 bases and J dropped 1 base, with 3 bases sitting between them. This CDR3 region has 12 residues. The CDR3 DNA follows: TGTGCCAGCAGCCAATGGTCCTACGAGCAGTACTTC. It is translated as CASSQWSYEQYF.

V is TRBV6-5 and J is TRBJ1-3; D gene ambiguous. The V gene's germline CDR1 is MNHEY and CDR2 SVGAGI. Trimming left V 7 bases short and J 0 bases short, with 4 bases between. This CDR3 contains 12 residues. Here the CDR3 reads CASTSSGNTIYF. DNA of the CDR3: TGTGCCAGCACCAGCTCTGGAAACACCATATATTTT.

There are many counts of this clonotype. The chain carries TRBV6-5 and TRBJ2-4; a possible D gene is TRBD2 (6 bases). Trimming cost V 6 bases and J 2 bases, with 11 bases left between them. Germline V gene data show CDR1 as MNHEY and CDR2 as SVGAGI. CDR3 length: 14 residues. The CDR3: CASSQAGTKNIQYF. The CDR3 DNA reads TGTGCCAGCAGCCAGGCGGGGACCAAAAACATTCAGTACTTC.

This clonotype appeared many times. V usage is TRBV9 and J usage is TRBJ2-1; 11 bases line up with TRBD2. Trimming took 4 bases from V and 2 from J; bases not matched to a gene: 14. The V gene's germline CDR1 is SGDLS and CDR2 YYNGEE. This CDR3 spans 19 amino acids. CDR3 DNA: TGTGCCAGCAGCCCGTCTGGGACTAGCGGAGGGTGGGCCTACAATGAGCAGTTCTTC. Its protein product is CASSPSGTSGGWAYNEQFF.

This chain joins TRBV4-1 and TRBJ2-5; 7 bases are shared with TRBD1. Germline V gene data show CDR1 as MGHRA and CDR2 as YSYEKL. Unmatched junction bases numbered 3, after V lost 1 base and J lost 4 bases. The CDR3 consists of 14 residues. This CDR3 is CASSQVAGGETQYF. CDR3 in DNA: TGCGCCAGCAGCCAAGTGGCAGGGGGAGAGACCCAGTACTTC.

The chain links TRBV5-1 to TRBJ2-2; tentatively, D is TRBD1 or TRBD2 (5 bases each). The germline V and J ends were trimmed by 4 bases and 2 bases, with 12 bases remaining between them. Looked up from germline, CDR1 is SGHRS and CDR2 is YFSETQ. The CDR3 totals 15 residues. The CDR3 region is CASSPVGGNTGELFF. CDR3 nucleotides: TGCGCCAGCAGCCCGGTTGGGGGAAACACCGGGGAGCTGTTTTTT.